The rows below give T cell receptor beta chains drawn from one sample of a study of CD8+CD57+ T cells in acquired aplastic anemia. TCRdb redid the calling of the reads with MiXCR, one entry per CDR3 protein. The table includes hundreds of thousands of distinct CDR3 sequences, just under 70% detected once. Sequences were obtained from sorted CD4+, CD8+, or CD8+CD57+ T cells (not recorded which) from PBMCs. All receptors derive from a human donor in good health, serving as a control. Both conserved end residues are part of each CDR3. D genes are given only for firm matches. Clone size, where shown, is once, few, many, or a class for clones that have expanded.

>TRBV4-1|TRBJ1-2|-|-
CATRVAVNIHGYTF
TGTGCCACCAGAGTGGCAGTGAATATACATGGCTACACCTTC
>TRBV3-1|TRBJ1-2|-|-
CASSQAPGWEVYGYTF
TGTGCCAGCAGCCAAGCTCCTGGGTGGGAAGTCTATGGCTACACCTTC
>TRBV11-1|TRBJ1-2|-|-
CASSLAPGPNYGYTF
TGTGCCAGCAGCTTAGCCCCCGGACCCAACTATGGCTACACCTTC
>TRBV10-3|TRBJ2-3|-|-
CAISLKTSQRVGDTQYF
TGTGCCATCAGTCTAAAGACTAGTCAGAGAGTAGGAGATACGCAGTATTTT
>TRBV29-1|TRBJ2-1|TRBD1|-
CSVEQGVHYNEQFF
TGCAGCGTGGAACAGGGGGTTCACTACAATGAGCAGTTCTTC
>TRBV12-3/TRBV12-4|TRBJ2-1|-|-
CASSFRQVARDEQFF
TGTGCCAGCAGTTTCCGACAGGTTGCCCGTGATGAGCAGTTCTTC
>TRBV19|TRBJ2-7|-|-
CASSTRASSYEQYF
TGTGCCAGTAGTACACGGGCAAGCTCCTACGAGCAGTACTTC
>TRBV20-1|TRBJ2-5|-|-
CSAGAGNQPPQYF
TGCAGTGCTGGGGCGGGGAATCAACCGCCCCAGTACTTC
>TRBV20-1|TRBJ2-7|TRBD1|-
CSARDGQGAGEQYF
TGCAGTGCTAGAGATGGACAGGGGGCCGGGGAGCAGTACTTC
>TRBV7-8|TRBJ2-7|TRBD2|once
CASSLAAGGSEQYF
TGTGCCAGCAGCTTAGCTGCGGGAGGGAGCGAGCAGTACTTC
>TRBV5-1|TRBJ2-2|-|-
CASSLGGASGGELFF
TGCGCCAGCAGCTTGGGGGGGGCTTCTGGCGGGGAGCTGTTTTTT
>TRBV7-2|TRBJ1-6|TRBD1|-
CASSARDSAYEQYHF
TGTGCCAGCAGCGCCCGGGACAGCGCCTACGAACAGTACCACTTT
>TRBV11-3|TRBJ1-2|-|many
CASSLGGGKDYGYTF
TGTGCCAGCAGCTTAGGGGGGGGGAAGGACTATGGCTACACCTTC
>TRBV2|TRBJ2-2|-|-
CASRPAAGIPGELDF
TGTGCCAGCAGGCCCGCGGCGGGTATCCCAGGGGAGTTGGATTTT
>TRBV9|TRBJ1-3|-|once
CASSRGFGDSIYF
TGTGCCAGCAGCAGGGGCTTCGGGGACTCCATATATTTT
>TRBV20-1|TRBJ1-1|TRBD1|-
CSAGGTDNSQAFF
TGCAGTGCTGGAGGGACAGATAACTCACAAGCTTTCTTT
>TRBV5-6|TRBJ2-7|TRBD2|-
CASSLGLAGVEQYF
TGTGCCAGCAGCTTGGGACTAGCGGGGGTTGAGCAGTACTTC
>TRBV6-1|TRBJ1-2|TRBD1|-
CASRFYHGTGSGYTF
TGTGCCAGCAGATTTTACCATGGGACAGGCTCTGGCTACACCTTC
>TRBV7-3|TRBJ2-2|-|many
CASSPRGGTNTGELFF
TGTGCCAGCAGTCCCCGAGGGGGGACGAACACCGGGGAGCTGTTTTTT
>TRBV25-1|TRBJ2-7|TRBD2|few
CASSGPPGGNSYEQYF
TGTGCCAGCAGTGGCCCCCCGGGGGGTAACTCCTACGAGCAGTACTTC
>TRBV7-6|TRBJ1-1|-|-
CASSLAGQGGTEAF
TGTGCCAGCAGCTTAGCTGGGCAGGGAGGCACTGAAGCTTTT
>TRBV24-1|TRBJ2-5|-|many
CATSARRTQYF
TGTGCCACCAGTGCCAGACGGACCCAGTACTTC
>TRBV7-9|TRBJ2-7|-|-
CASSPNGREQYFGQYF
-
>TRBV3-1|TRBJ1-2|-|many
CASSQESRRPNYGYTF
TGTGCCAGCAGCCAAGAGTCGCGCAGGCCTAACTATGGCTACACCTTC
>TRBV7-2|TRBJ2-7|TRBD1|many
CASSKRGTAGYEQYF
TGTGCCAGCAGCAAGAGGGGGACAGCTGGTTACGAGCAGTACTTC
>TRBV13|TRBJ2-7|-|many
CASSLYSGAIIYEQYF
TGTGCCAGCAGCTTATACTCAGGCGCGATTATCTACGAGCAGTACTTC
>TRBV12-3/TRBV12-4|TRBJ2-7|TRBD1|-
CASSVPTGGPYEQYF
TGTGCCAGCAGTGTTCCGACAGGGGGCCCTTACGAGCAGTACTTC
>TRBV11-2|TRBJ2-1|TRBD1|-
CAWTGTGYYNEQFF
TGTGCCTGGACCGGGACAGGGTACTACAATGAGCAGTTCTTC
>TRBV5-1|TRBJ1-3|-|-
CATSLIPPGANTIYF
TGTGCCACCAGCTTAATTCCGCCCGGGGCGAACACCATATATTTT
>TRBV9|TRBJ1-2|TRBD1|-
CASSYDRGRSYGYTF
TGTGCCAGCAGCTACGACAGGGGGCGGAGCTATGGCTACACCTTC
>TRBV4-3|TRBJ1-2|-|many
CASSQQTGPYGYTF
TGCGCCAGCAGCCAACAGACAGGTCCCTATGGCTACACCTTC
>TRBV7-2|TRBJ2-7|-|-
CASSTGSPLHFGNYF
-
>TRBV7-2|TRBJ1-1|-|few
CASSPLDLGAEAFF
TGTGCCAGCAGCCCCCTGGACTTGGGGGCTGAAGCTTTCTTT
>TRBV5-1|TRBJ2-7|TRBD1|-
CASSPKGAQNEQYF
TGCGCCAGCAGCCCCAAGGGGGCGCAGAACGAGCAGTACTTC
>TRBV5-8|TRBJ1-1|-|many
CASSSIQENTEAFF
TGTGCCAGCAGCAGTATACAGGAGAACACTGAAGCTTTCTTT
>TRBV20-1|TRBJ1-1|-|-
CSASQSKEQSFF
TGCAGTGCTAGCCAGAGCAAGGAGCAGTCTTTCTTT
>TRBV7-3|TRBJ1-2|-|-
CASSSLVTRDYGYTF
TGTGCCAGCAGCTCCCTTGTTACACGGGACTATGGTTACACCTTC